One sample yielded the 28 T cell receptor beta chains listed below, sequenced in a study of shared clonotypes between healthy human individuals. Data came from immunoSEQ multiplex PCR; TCRdb stores just in-frame clones and leaves some out. The sample carries 2 million to 2.5 million clones, over 85% recorded once. The sequencing sample was made of naive CD4+ T cells from PBMCs. Subset meaning: CD45RA+ positively selected. The receptors originated from a man aged 18 to 30 in good health. Some clones in this sample may be carry-over from other donors' samples.

The chain uses TRBV9 and TRBJ2-3; D is uncertain. Germline V lookup: CDR1 SGDLS, CDR2 YYNGEE. Trimming left V 0 bases short and J 0 bases short, with 14 bases between. The CDR3 runs to 17 residues. CDR3 nucleotides: TGTGCCAGCAGCGTAGGGTGGCGAACAGATAGCACAGATACGCAGTATTTT. It is translated as CASSVGWRTDSTDTQYF.

The rearrangement joins TRBV7-8 to TRBJ2-7; D may correspond to TRBD1 or TRBD2 (5 bases each). V was cut by 5 bases and J by 2 bases, with 10 bases left in between. This CDR3 contains 13 residues. The germline V gene has CDR1 SGHVS and CDR2 FQNEAQ. DNA for the CDR3: TGTGCCAGCAGCCGGCAGGGAGCCTACGAGCAGTACTTC. Protein sequence: CASSRQGAYEQYF.

About this clone itself: The same CDR3 also results from other DNA sequences found in this sample. V is TRBV11-2 and J is TRBJ2-3, with D uncertain. Germline V gene lookup returns CDR1 SGHAT and CDR2 FQNNGV. This CDR3 region has 13 residues. V was trimmed by 5 bases and J by 4 bases, leaving 10 bases between them. This CDR3 reads CASSLPGPDTQYF. CDR3 nucleotide sequence: TGTGCCAGCAGCCTCCCTGGTCCAGATACGCAGTATTTT.

The chain links TRBV28 to TRBJ1-2; tentatively, D is TRBD1 (6 bases). V was cut by 2 bases and J by 4 bases, with 14 bases left in between. The CDR3 runs 15 residues. The V gene's germline CDR1 is MDHEN and CDR2 SYDVKM. CDR3: CASSLLPGQIYGYTF. In DNA, the CDR3 is TGTGCCAGCAGTTTACTGCCCGGACAGATCTATGGCTACACCTTC.

The chain combines TRBV7-8 with TRBJ2-4, with a tentative D call TRBD1 (5 bases). The CDR3 totals 15 residues. Germline V lookup: CDR1 SGHVS, CDR2 FQNEAQ. V was clipped by 5 bases and J by 0 bases, with 11 bases between them. CDR3 sequence reads: CASSPGASAKNIQYF. The CDR3 nucleotides are TGTGCCAGCAGCCCTGGGGCGTCAGCCAAAAACATTCAGTACTTC.

Concerning this clone itself: Other nucleotide sequences from this sample produce the same CDR3. The chain is built from TRBV5-1 and TRBJ1-1; D not resolved. V gave up 4 bases and J gave up 2 bases, with 9 bases separating them. This CDR3 has 13 amino acids. The germline V gene has CDR1 SGHRS and CDR2 YFSETQ. CDR3 sequence: CASSIRVNTEAFF. As DNA, the CDR3 is TGCGCCAGCAGCATCCGGGTTAACACTGAAGCTTTCTTT.

The chain uses TRBV2 and TRBJ2-4; tentatively, D is TRBD1 (6 bases). Per germline, CDR1 SNHLY and CDR2 FYNNEI. This CDR3 spans 15 amino acids. The V end was cut by 8 bases, the J end by 0 bases, with 14 bases between. CDR3 sequence (DNA): TGTGCCAGCCGACAGGAGAGTTTAGCCAAAAACATTCAGTACTTC. This gives the protein CASRQESLAKNIQYF.

The chain recombines TRBV5-4 with TRBJ2-2; D might be TRBD1 (5 bases). This CDR3 comprises 16 residues. Between the trimmed V and J ends, which lost 5 bases and 0 bases, there was a span of 14 bases. Looked up from germline, CDR1 is SGHNT and CDR2 is YYREEE (reference sequence). CDR3 DNA: TGTGCCAGCAGGCCCAGTGTGGGGCCGAACACCGGGGAGCTGTTTTTT. Translation gives CASRPSVGPNTGELFF.

V gene TRBV5-1 combines with J gene TRBJ2-7; 10 nucleotides agree with TRBD1. J lost 5 bases, V lost 0 bases, and 5 bases had no gene match. Germline V CDR1 and CDR2: SGHRS, YFSETQ. This CDR3 has 15 residues. CDR3 sequence reads: CASSLGGQGTHEQYF. The CDR3 DNA reads as TGCGCCAGCAGCTTGGGGGGACAGGGGACCCACGAGCAGTACTTC.

The chain combines TRBV7-7 with TRBJ2-1; tentative D call: TRBD2 (5 bases). From germline, CDR1 is SSHAT and CDR2 FNYEAQ (reference sequence). With 5 bases removed from V and 0 bases from J, the gap between germline ends came to 11 bases. The CDR3 length is 15 residues. The CDR3 nucleotides are TGTGCCAGCAGCCCGACGGCGGGCTCCTACAATGAGCAGTTCTTC. Amino acid sequence: CASSPTAGSYNEQFF.

This rearrangement joins TRBV29-1 to TRBJ2-5, with TRBD1 identical over 11 bases. Germline lookup yields CDR1 SQVTM and CDR2 ANQGSEA. The CDR3 loop spans 14 amino acids. With V trimmed by 7 bases and J by 5 bases, 9 bases remained unmatched. The CDR3 sequence is CSGNGQGAQETQYF. DNA for the CDR3: TGCAGCGGAAACGGACAGGGGGCGCAGGAGACCCAGTACTTC.

V usage is TRBV11-3 and J usage is TRBJ2-5, with 7 bases fitting TRBD2. The CDR3 covers 15 residues. CDR1 and CDR2 (germline): SGHNT, YENEEA. V lost 1 base and J lost 5; bases outside the gene matches: 7. This CDR3 is CASSLGGRVGETQYF. The CDR3 DNA follows: TGTGCCAGCAGCTTAGGGGGGAGGGTAGGCGAGACCCAGTACTTC.

The rearrangement links TRBV5-1 to TRBJ2-1; TRBD2 matches at 9 bases. The length of the CDR3 is 16 residues. Germline V gives CDR1 SGHRS, CDR2 YFSETQ. V was pared by 4 bases and J by 9 bases, with 14 bases of the junction left unmatched. The CDR3 DNA is TGCGCCAGCAGCCGACAATCCGGGACTAGCCGTGGTGAGCAGTTCTTC. Protein: CASSRQSGTSRGEQFF.

The CDR3 coding sequence is TGTGCCAGCACTCCCCGAGGGCACAGCAATCAGCCCCAGCATTTT. It translates to CASTPRGHSNQPQHF. The chain has TRBV6-1 and TRBJ1-5, with D unresolved. The CDR3 extends over 15 amino acids. Per germline, CDR1 MNHNS and CDR2 SASEGT. Trimming cost V 7 bases and J 1 base, with 14 bases left between them.

CDR3 coding DNA: TGTGCCAGTAGTATGAGAAGAGGAATGAATGAAAAACTGTTTTTT. It specifies CASSMRRGMNEKLFF. This chain links TRBV19 with TRBJ1-4; D unclear. This CDR3 has 15 amino acids. Looked up from germline, CDR1 is LNHDA and CDR2 is SQIVND (reference sequence). V dropped 3 bases and J dropped 5 bases, with 13 bases sitting between them.

The gene calls are TRBV7-3 and TRBJ2-2; D possibly uses TRBD1 or TRBD2 (6 bases each). Trimming pared 5 bases from V and 3 bases from J, leaving 16 bases between. Germline assignment: CDR1 SGHTA and CDR2 FQGTGA. The CDR3 contains 16 residues. The CDR3 sequence: CASSGPGGADTGELFF. The CDR3 bases are TGTGCCAGCAGCGGGCCCGGGGGCGCGGACACCGGGGAGCTGTTTTTT.

This clone was counted once. The genes are TRBV30 and TRBJ2-4, with 11 bases lining up with TRBD1. J was trimmed by 9 bases and V by 1 base; bases with no gene match: 5. This CDR3 is built from 14 residues. Germline CDR1 is GTSNPN and CDR2 is SVGIG (reference sequence). The CDR3 DNA reads TGTGCCTGGAGTGGGACAGGGGGCAAGGCCATTCAGTACTTC. As protein: CAWSGTGGKAIQYF.

This clone was picked up a small number of times. CDR3 bases: TGCGCCAGCAGCTTATCACCGCCCGGGACAGCCACCTACGAGCAGTACTTC. This encodes CASSLSPPGTATYEQYF. The chain is built from TRBV5-1 and TRBJ2-7, with 7 bases fitting TRBD1. CDR1 and CDR2 (germline): SGHRS, YFSETQ. With V trimmed by 2 bases and J by 2 bases, 13 bases remained unmatched. The CDR3 extends over 17 amino acids.

The rearrangement uses TRBV19 and TRBJ1-3; D is perhaps TRBD1 (6 bases). Trimming pared 3 bases from V and 9 bases from J, leaving 12 bases between. The CDR3 covers 13 residues. Germline values: CDR1 LNHDA, CDR2 SQIVND (reference sequence). CDR3 bases: TGTGCCAGTAGTATTTCCCTACAGGGCACCATATATTTT. This encodes CASSISLQGTIYF.

This sequence joins TRBV28 and TRBJ1-5, with 10 bases lining up with TRBD1. The germline CDR1 and CDR2 sequences are MDHEN and SYDVKM. V trimming: 2 bases; J trimming: 5 bases; junction bases outside the gene matches: 6. The CDR3 runs 16 residues. CDR3 nucleotides: TGTGCCAGCAGTTTAGTCGGGACAGGGGACTATCAGCCCCAGCATTTT. This gives the protein CASSLVGTGDYQPQHF. The full variable domain, completed using reference TRBV28 and TRBJ1-5, is DVKVTQSSRYLVKRTGEKVFLECVQDMDHENMFWYRQDPGLGLRLIYFSYDVKMKEKGDIPEGYSVSREKKERFSLILESASTNQTSMYLCASSLVGTGDYQPQHFGDGTRLSIL.

This chain links TRBV6-1 with TRBJ2-3; TRBD2 matches at 8 bases. J was trimmed by 3 bases and V by 10 bases; bases with no gene match: 3. Germline CDR1 reads MNHNS; CDR2 reads SASEGT. CDR3 size: 12 residues. CDR3 bases: TGTGCCACTAGCGGGTCAACAGATACGCAGTATTTT. It is translated as CATSGSTDTQYF.

This chain uses TRBV5-1 with TRBJ2-5; 10 nucleotides agree with TRBD2. The CDR3 spans 18 residues. V shed 4 bases, J shed 2 bases, and the junction held 14 bases outside the gene matches. From germline, CDR1 is SGHRS and CDR2 YFSETQ. This CDR3 is CASSLSPSGSTGQETQYF. The CDR3 DNA reads TGCGCCAGCAGCCTCTCGCCTAGCGGGAGTACGGGGCAAGAGACCCAGTACTTC.

The chain recombines TRBV6-1 with TRBJ2-4; no definite D call. Germline-derived CDR1 and CDR2 are MNHNS and SASEGT. The CDR3 covers 12 residues. V lost 3 bases to trimming and J lost 6 bases, with 6 bases between them. CDR3 loop: CASSDRLNIQYF. The CDR3 DNA sequence: TGTGCCAGCAGTGACAGGTTAAACATTCAGTACTTC.

The chain has TRBV5-6 and TRBJ2-2; perhaps TRBD2 as D (5 bases). Trimming shortened V by 6 bases and J by 6 bases, and 18 bases separated the two germline ends. Looked up from germline, CDR1 is SGHDT and CDR2 is YYEEEE. The CDR3 loop spans 15 amino acids. CDR3: CASMRRGWGAGELFF. CDR3 DNA sequence: TGTGCCAGCATGCGCCGCGGGTGGGGAGCCGGGGAGCTGTTTTTT.

DNA of the CDR3: TGCGCCAGCAGCCAAGGGTCCCAACAGGGATGGTGGACCAGTACAGATACGCAGTATTTT. Its translation: CASSQGSQQGWWTSTDTQYF. The J gene is TRBJ2-3, the V gene TRBV4-1; D possibly corresponds to TRBD1 (6 bases). This CDR3 contains 20 residues. The germline V and J ends were trimmed by 1 base and 3 bases, with 26 bases remaining between them. From germline, CDR1 is MGHRA and CDR2 YSYEKL.

Note on this clone: In the same sample, other DNA sequences code for this CDR3. The CDR3: CATSRDLNEKLFF. In DNA form, the CDR3 reads TGTGCCACCAGCAGGGACCTAAATGAAAAACTGTTTTTT. The rearrangement uses TRBV15 and TRBJ1-4; D is unresolved. The V end was cut by 3 bases, the J end by 5 bases, with 7 bases between. The CDR3 has 13 residues. Germline V gene sequence: CDR1 LNHNV, CDR2 YYDKDF (reference sequence).

This chain joins TRBV30 and TRBJ2-2; the D gene is possibly TRBD1 (5 bases). The CDR3 totals 13 residues. Germline V gene lookup returns CDR1 GTSNPN and CDR2 SVGIG (reference sequence). Trimming shortened V by 4 bases and J by 4 bases, and 10 bases separated the two germline ends. Written as DNA, the CDR3 is TGTGCCTGGACAGGGATCCTCACCGGGGAGCTGTTTTTT. This translates into CAWTGILTGELFF.

This chain uses TRBV27 with TRBJ1-1, with D uncertain. Germline V lookup: CDR1 MNHEY, CDR2 SMNVEV (reference sequence). Trimming removed 1 base at V and 6 bases at J, with 9 bases between. The CDR3 is 13 residues long. For the CDR3, the DNA is TGTGCCAGCAGTTTATATCGTCAGTCTGAAGCTTTCTTT. Translating gives CASSLYRQSEAFF.